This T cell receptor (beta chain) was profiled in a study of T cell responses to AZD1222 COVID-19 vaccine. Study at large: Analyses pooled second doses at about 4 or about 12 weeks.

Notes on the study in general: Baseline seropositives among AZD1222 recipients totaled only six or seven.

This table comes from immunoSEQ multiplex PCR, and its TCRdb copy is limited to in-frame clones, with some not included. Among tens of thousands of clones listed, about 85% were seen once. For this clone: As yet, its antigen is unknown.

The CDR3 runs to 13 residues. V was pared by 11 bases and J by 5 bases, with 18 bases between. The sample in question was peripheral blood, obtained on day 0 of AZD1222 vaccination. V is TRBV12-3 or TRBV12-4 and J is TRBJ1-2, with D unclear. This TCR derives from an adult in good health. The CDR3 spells CAVAQAIGYGYTF. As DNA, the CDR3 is TGTGCCGTAGCCCAGGCAATCGGTTATGGCTACACCTTC.